The TCR beta chain under discussion was sequenced for a study of T cells in Graves' hyperthyroidism and ophthalmopathy. TCR beta CDR3 region amplification was performed from RNA transcripts. The study used the HTBI primer set for a first-round RT-PCR of the TCR CDR3. TCRdb reanalysed the multiplex PCR reads using MiXCR and keeps one entry per CDR3 protein. This sample has about 600,000 distinct CDR3 sequences, with 16% found just once. This clonotype has a handful of counts. CDR1 DFQATT and CDR2 SNEGSKA come from the germline V gene (reference sequence). The CDR3 consists of 17 residues. J was trimmed by 2 bases and V by 0 bases; bases with no gene match: 9. The PBMCs were taken from over 9.5 ml of fresh peripheral blood.

The gene calls are TRBV20-1 and TRBJ2-4, with TRBD2 identical over 8 bases. This receptor was obtained from a woman aged 40-49 years with Graves' ophthalmopathy. The specimen was blood. CDR3 loop: CSAREWAAGGSKNIQYF. CDR3 nucleotide sequence: TGCAGTGCTAGAGAGTGGGCGGCGGGGGGATCCAAAAACATTCAGTACTTC.